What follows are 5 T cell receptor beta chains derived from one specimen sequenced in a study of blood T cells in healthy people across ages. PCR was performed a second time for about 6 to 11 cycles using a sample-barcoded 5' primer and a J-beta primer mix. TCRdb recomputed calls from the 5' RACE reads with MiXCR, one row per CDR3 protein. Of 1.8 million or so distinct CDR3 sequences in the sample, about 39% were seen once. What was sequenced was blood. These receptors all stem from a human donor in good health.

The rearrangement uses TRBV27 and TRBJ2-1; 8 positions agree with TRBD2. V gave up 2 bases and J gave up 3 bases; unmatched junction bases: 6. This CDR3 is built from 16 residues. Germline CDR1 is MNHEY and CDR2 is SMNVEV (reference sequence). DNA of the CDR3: TGTGCCAGCAGTTTAGCCGGGGGGGCGTTCTACAATGAGCAGTTCTTC. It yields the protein CASSLAGGAFYNEQFF.

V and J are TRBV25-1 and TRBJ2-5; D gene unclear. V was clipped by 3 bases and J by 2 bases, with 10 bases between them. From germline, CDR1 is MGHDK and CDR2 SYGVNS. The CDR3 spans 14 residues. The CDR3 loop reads CASSDSVRQETQYF. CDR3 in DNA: TGTGCCAGCAGTGATTCGGTCAGACAAGAGACCCAGTACTTC.

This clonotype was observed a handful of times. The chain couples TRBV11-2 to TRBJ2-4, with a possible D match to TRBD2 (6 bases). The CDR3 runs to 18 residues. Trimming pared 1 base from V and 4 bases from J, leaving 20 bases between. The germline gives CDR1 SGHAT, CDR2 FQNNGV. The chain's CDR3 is CASSLGNPLRGEKNIQYF. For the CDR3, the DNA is TGTGCCAGCAGCTTAGGGAACCCCTTGCGGGGAGAGAAAAACATTCAGTACTTC.

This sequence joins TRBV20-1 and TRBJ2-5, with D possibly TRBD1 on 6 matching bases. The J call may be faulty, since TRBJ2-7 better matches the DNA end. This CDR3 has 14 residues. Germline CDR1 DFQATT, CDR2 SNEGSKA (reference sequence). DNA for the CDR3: TGCAGTGCTAGAGATAGGACAGTAGACTACGAGCAGTACTTC. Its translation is CSARDRTVDYEQYF.

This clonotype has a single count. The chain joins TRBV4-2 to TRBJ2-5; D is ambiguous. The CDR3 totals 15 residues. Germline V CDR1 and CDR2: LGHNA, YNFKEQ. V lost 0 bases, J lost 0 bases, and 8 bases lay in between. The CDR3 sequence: CASSQDLSYQETQYF. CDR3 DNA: TGTGCCAGCAGCCAAGATCTAAGCTACCAAGAGACCCAGTACTTC.